The TCR beta chain under discussion was sequenced for a study of blood T cell repertoires in COVID-19. Study-level information: Some COVID-19 samples were acute and others convalescent; all came from the United States, Italy and Spain.

In the authors' workflow: Amplification of reference gene primers was used by the study to estimate nucleated cell counts. TCRdb's table, derived via immunoSEQ multiplex PCR, lists solely in-frame clones and lacks some. From that table come the V and J calls and clone size; the DNA was used to work out D and trimming. The table shows some 50,000 clones, with 68% occurring only once. Trimming pared 5 bases from V and 0 bases from J, leaving 14 bases between. Germline V gene lookup returns CDR1 SGHAT and CDR2 FQNNGV. The CDR3 contains 15 residues. Sequencing input: peripheral blood. This chain uses TRBV11-2 with TRBJ2-7; no clear D. This receptor was taken from a woman between 70 and 85 years old with acute or convalescent COVID-19. CDR3 nucleotide sequence: TGTGCCAGCAGCCGAGCGTGGGTTGCCTCCTACGAGCAGTACTTC. Residues: CASSRAWVASYEQYF.